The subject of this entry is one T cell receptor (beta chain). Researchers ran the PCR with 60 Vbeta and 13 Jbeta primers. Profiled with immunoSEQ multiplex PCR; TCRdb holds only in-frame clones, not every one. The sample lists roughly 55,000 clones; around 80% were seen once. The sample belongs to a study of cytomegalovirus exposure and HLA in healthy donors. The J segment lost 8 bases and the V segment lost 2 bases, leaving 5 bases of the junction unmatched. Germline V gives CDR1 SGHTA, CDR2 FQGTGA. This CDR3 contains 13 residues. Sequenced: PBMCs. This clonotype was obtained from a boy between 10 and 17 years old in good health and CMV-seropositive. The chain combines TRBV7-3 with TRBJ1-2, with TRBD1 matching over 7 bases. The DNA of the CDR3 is TGTGCCAGCAGCTTAGAGGGGGCTAGGGGCTACACCTTC. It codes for CASSLEGARGYTF.